The T cell receptor beta chain described here comes from a study of cytomegalovirus exposure and HLA in healthy donors. The germline V and J ends were trimmed by 0 bases and 3 bases, with 9 bases remaining between them. This CDR3 spans 14 amino acids. The germline V gene encodes CDR1 LNHDA and CDR2 SQIVND (reference sequence). Amplification used 60 Vbeta primers and 13 Jbeta primers. The method was immunoSEQ multiplex PCR; TCRdb's version includes in-frame clones alone and lacks a portion of them. The table shows 90,000 to 150,000 clones, with 70% to 85% occurring only once. The TCR originated in a human donor in good health. This chain connects TRBV19 to TRBJ2-7; D gene ambiguous. Sample: PBMCs. CDR3 nucleotide sequence: TGTGCCAGTAGTATAGATCTACAGAACTACGAGCAGTACTTC. Its protein is CASSIDLQNYEQYF.